This T cell receptor beta chain was documented in a study of shared clonotypes between healthy human individuals. Looking at the study overall: Each donor had three CD4 naive, three CD4 memory, two CD8 naive and one CD8 memory plate. Study outcomes and limitations: What naive subsets generally showed was a larger estimated richness than memory subsets showed. Several donors held approximately 5% of naive CD4 clonotypes in common.

Some clones are missing from TCRdb's copy, which holds only in-frame ones; the method was immunoSEQ multiplex PCR. This table has about 710,000 clones, approximately 72% appearing once. To note about this clone: The antigen remains undetermined.

V lost 4 bases to trimming and J lost 4 bases, with 7 bases between them. Germline-derived CDR1 and CDR2 are MNHNS and SASEGT. The CDR3 spans 13 residues. Sequenced material: memory CD4+ T cells sorted from blood. Subset denoted: CD45RA-negative fraction. The chain is built from TRBV6-1 and TRBJ2-2; D not resolved. The sequence derives from a woman in her twenties or thirties in good health. The CDR3 is CASSGFGTGELFF. CDR3 DNA: TGTGCCAGCAGTGGGTTTGGCACCGGGGAGCTGTTTTTT.